These T cell receptor beta chains were read from a single sample in a study of blood T cell repertoires in COVID-19. Clones were sequenced by immunoSEQ multiplex PCR, and TCRdb holds only the in-frame ones, with some missing. This sample has more than 3,500 clones; 89% occur once, and the top ten carry 5% to 7%. Sequencing input: peripheral blood. All receptors come from a woman aged 65 to 85 with active COVID-19. CDR3s include the opening cysteine and the closing phenylalanine or tryptophan. The D gene is left open where the match is weak. The listing skips clone size in some rows; elsewhere it reads once, few, many or a size class.

D gene: NA; clone size: NA; J gene: TRBJ1-6; V gene: TRBV11-3; CDR3 length: 16; CDR3 protein: CASSNDGIRGGSPLHF; CDR3 DNA: TGTGCCAGCAGCAATGACGGAATCCGGGGGGGTTCACCCCTCCACTTT
D gene: TRBD2; clone size: NA; J gene: TRBJ2-3; V gene: TRBV30; CDR3 length: 15; CDR3 protein: CAWSDRDYAWGTQYF; CDR3 DNA: TGTGCCTGGAGTGACCGGGACTACGCATGGGGAACGCAGTATTTT
D gene: NA; clone size: NA; J gene: TRBJ1-4; V gene: TRBV7-8; CDR3 length: 17; CDR3 protein: CASTLRTGLNTNEKLFF; CDR3 DNA: TGTGCCAGCACCCTCCGAACAGGGCTTAACACTAATGAAAAACTGTTTTTT
D gene: TRBD2; clone size: NA; J gene: TRBJ2-5; V gene: TRBV9; CDR3 length: 17; CDR3 protein: CASSEYWTSGGQETQYF; CDR3 DNA: TGTGCCAGCAGCGAGTATTGGACTAGCGGGGGACAAGAGACCCAGTACTTC
D gene: TRBD1; clone size: NA; J gene: TRBJ1-1; V gene: TRBV5-5; CDR3 length: 15; CDR3 protein: CASSFRGTVNTEAFF; CDR3 DNA: TGTGCCAGCAGCTTTCGCGGGACAGTGAACACTGAAGCTTTCTTT
D gene: NA; clone size: NA; J gene: TRBJ2-7; V gene: TRBV7-9; CDR3 length: 15; CDR3 protein: CASSSPRTGSYEQYF; CDR3 DNA: TGTGCCAGCAGCTCACCCCGGACGGGGTCCTACGAGCAGTACTTC
D gene: NA; clone size: NA; J gene: TRBJ2-3; V gene: TRBV24-1; CDR3 length: 13; CDR3 protein: CATSDPSTDTQYF; CDR3 DNA: TGTGCCACCAGTGACCCGAGCACAGATACGCAGTATTTT
D gene: TRBD1; clone size: NA; J gene: TRBJ1-1; V gene: TRBV29-1; CDR3 length: 12; CDR3 protein: CSAGQLNTEAFF; CDR3 DNA: TGCAGCGCGGGACAGCTGAACACTGAAGCTTTCTTT
D gene: TRBD1; clone size: NA; J gene: TRBJ2-7; V gene: TRBV25-1; CDR3 length: 15; CDR3 protein: CASTGEQGAGYEQYF; CDR3 DNA: TGTGCCAGCACTGGGGAACAGGGGGCGGGATACGAGCAGTACTTC
D gene: TRBD1; clone size: NA; J gene: TRBJ1-2; V gene: TRBV7-8; CDR3 length: 17; CDR3 protein: CASRPLIGTEAAYGYTF; CDR3 DNA: TGTGCCAGCAGGCCCCTAATCGGGACAGAAGCAGCCTATGGCTACACCTTC
D gene: TRBD2; clone size: NA; J gene: TRBJ2-1; V gene: TRBV5-6; CDR3 length: 18; CDR3 protein: CASSYGVLAGATYNEQFF; CDR3 DNA: TGTGCCAGCAGCTATGGTGTCCTAGCGGGGGCGACCTACAATGAGCAGTTCTTC
D gene: NA; clone size: NA; J gene: TRBJ2-7; V gene: TRBV5-6; CDR3 length: 14; CDR3 protein: CASSLWDKPYEQYF; CDR3 DNA: TGTGCCAGCAGCTTGTGGGACAAGCCCTACGAGCAGTACTTC
D gene: NA; clone size: NA; J gene: TRBJ2-7; V gene: TRBV6-2/TRBV6-3; CDR3 length: 12; CDR3 protein: CASSVGRYEQYF; CDR3 DNA: TGTGCCAGCAGTGTGGGCCGGTACGAGCAGTACTTC
D gene: NA; clone size: NA; J gene: TRBJ2-1; V gene: TRBV11-3; CDR3 length: 16; CDR3 protein: CASSLDFGGSYNEQFF; CDR3 DNA: TGTGCCAGCAGCTTAGATTTCGGGGGTTCCTACAATGAGCAGTTCTTC
D gene: NA; clone size: NA; J gene: TRBJ2-2; V gene: TRBV7-8; CDR3 length: 15; CDR3 protein: CASSFPVTNTGELFF; CDR3 DNA: TGTGCCAGCAGCTTCCCCGTTACGAACACCGGGGAGCTGTTTTTT
D gene: TRBD2; clone size: NA; J gene: TRBJ2-2; V gene: TRBV18; CDR3 length: 15; CDR3 protein: CASSSPTSNTGELFF; CDR3 DNA: TGTGCCAGCTCCTCCCCGACTAGCAACACCGGGGAGCTGTTTTTT
D gene: TRBD1; clone size: NA; J gene: TRBJ1-5; V gene: TRBV19; CDR3 length: 17; CDR3 protein: CASSTEGIGTAYQPQHF; CDR3 DNA: TGTGCCAGTAGTACAGAAGGGATCGGGACAGCCTATCAGCCCCAGCATTTT
D gene: TRBD1; clone size: once; J gene: TRBJ2-7; V gene: TRBV5-1; CDR3 length: 15; CDR3 protein: CASSLIPGTAYEQYF; CDR3 DNA: TGCGCCAGCAGCCTAATACCAGGGACAGCCTACGAGCAGTACTTC
D gene: TRBD1; clone size: NA; J gene: TRBJ1-2; V gene: TRBV4-2; CDR3 length: 14; CDR3 protein: CASNKDRGNYGYTF; CDR3 DNA: TGTGCCAGCAACAAGGACAGGGGGAACTATGGCTACACCTTC
D gene: NA; clone size: NA; J gene: TRBJ2-7; V gene: TRBV10-3; CDR3 length: 17; CDR3 protein: CAISESPSWQGSYEQYF; CDR3 DNA: TGTGCCATCAGTGAGTCGCCTAGTTGGCAGGGTTCCTACGAGCAGTACTTC
D gene: NA; clone size: NA; J gene: TRBJ2-2; V gene: TRBV24-1; CDR3 length: 14; CDR3 protein: CATSGGWDTGELFF; CDR3 DNA: TGTGCCACCAGTGGCGGTTGGGACACCGGGGAGCTGTTTTTT
D gene: NA; clone size: few; J gene: TRBJ2-7; V gene: TRBV28; CDR3 length: 16; CDR3 protein: CASQGGSHSTPYEQYF; CDR3 DNA: TGTGCCAGTCAGGGTGGATCCCATTCCACACCCTACGAGCAGTACTTC
D gene: NA; clone size: NA; J gene: TRBJ2-1; V gene: TRBV3-1/TRBV3-2; CDR3 length: 16; CDR3 protein: CASSKKRLSSFDEQFF; CDR3 DNA: TGTGCCAGCAGCAAAAAGAGGCTGAGTAGCTTCGATGAGCAGTTCTTC
D gene: TRBD2; clone size: NA; J gene: TRBJ2-7; V gene: TRBV9; CDR3 length: 18; CDR3 protein: CASSVARAGGPPSYEQYF; CDR3 DNA: TGTGCCAGCAGCGTAGCACGGGCGGGGGGTCCCCCCTCCTACGAGCAGTACTTC
D gene: NA; clone size: NA; J gene: TRBJ2-2; V gene: TRBV14; CDR3 length: 15; CDR3 protein: CASSQWDTYTGELFF; CDR3 DNA: TGTGCCAGCAGCCAATGGGACACTTACACCGGGGAGCTGTTTTTT
D gene: NA; clone size: NA; J gene: TRBJ2-7; V gene: TRBV3-1/TRBV3-2; CDR3 length: 14; CDR3 protein: CASTRDRGTYEQYF; CDR3 DNA: TGTGCCAGCACCCGCGATAGGGGTACCTACGAGCAGTACTTC
D gene: NA; clone size: NA; J gene: TRBJ2-7; V gene: TRBV5-4; CDR3 length: 15; CDR3 protein: CASSLGRATSYEQYF; CDR3 DNA: TGTGCCAGCAGCTTGGGCAGGGCCACTTCCTACGAGCAGTACTTC
D gene: TRBD1; clone size: NA; J gene: TRBJ1-4; V gene: TRBV11-3; CDR3 length: 15; CDR3 protein: CASSSGGAVGEKLFF; CDR3 DNA: TGTGCCAGCAGCTCAGGGGGAGCGGTTGGTGAAAAACTGTTTTTT
D gene: TRBD1; clone size: NA; J gene: TRBJ2-5; V gene: TRBV3-1/TRBV3-2; CDR3 length: 17; CDR3 protein: CASSPGGTGGTRGTQYF; CDR3 DNA: TGTGCCAGCAGCCCGGGGGGGACAGGGGGGACAAGAGGGACCCAGTACTTC
D gene: TRBD2; clone size: once; J gene: TRBJ2-1; V gene: TRBV6-1; CDR3 length: 18; CDR3 protein: CASSETLGAGGSYNEQFF; CDR3 DNA: TGTGCCAGCAGTGAAACCCTCGGAGCGGGGGGGTCCTACAATGAGCAGTTCTTC
D gene: NA; clone size: NA; J gene: TRBJ2-2; V gene: TRBV13; CDR3 length: 13; CDR3 protein: CASSLGTVGELFF; CDR3 DNA: TGTGCCAGCAGCTTAGGTACAGTCGGGGAGCTGTTTTTT
D gene: TRBD2; clone size: NA; J gene: TRBJ2-5; V gene: TRBV10-2; CDR3 length: 12; CDR3 protein: CASSERGETQYF; CDR3 DNA: TGCGCCAGCTCTGAGCGGGGGGAGACCCAGTACTTC
D gene: TRBD1; clone size: NA; J gene: TRBJ1-4; V gene: TRBV6-6; CDR3 length: 16; CDR3 protein: CATRSFPGQGNEKLFF; CDR3 DNA: TGTGCCACCAGATCTTTTCCGGGACAGGGTAATGAAAAACTGTTTTTT
D gene: NA; clone size: NA; J gene: TRBJ2-1; V gene: TRBV3-1/TRBV3-2; CDR3 length: 14; CDR3 protein: CASSQKPGNNEQFF; CDR3 DNA: TGTGCCAGCAGCCAGAAACCCGGGAACAATGAGCAGTTCTTC
D gene: NA; clone size: NA; J gene: TRBJ1-5; V gene: TRBV6-5; CDR3 length: 15; CDR3 protein: CASSYSFPGNQPQHF; CDR3 DNA: TGTGCCAGCAGTTACTCGTTCCCAGGGAATCAGCCCCAGCATTTT
D gene: NA; clone size: NA; J gene: TRBJ2-2; V gene: TRBV13; CDR3 length: 14; CDR3 protein: CASSWAANTGELFF; CDR3 DNA: TGTGCCAGCAGCTGGGCCGCGAACACCGGGGAGCTGTTTTTT
D gene: NA; clone size: NA; J gene: TRBJ1-5; V gene: TRBV21-1; CDR3 length: 17; CDR3 protein: CASSPLEGRDGNQPQHF; CDR3 DNA: TGTGCCAGCAGCCCCCTGGAGGGGCGCGATGGCAATCAGCCCCAGCATTTT
D gene: NA; clone size: NA; J gene: TRBJ2-1; V gene: TRBV12-3/TRBV12-4; CDR3 length: 12; CDR3 protein: CASSLVVALQFF; CDR3 DNA: TGTGCCAGCAGTTTGGTTGTAGCTCTGCAGTTCTTC
D gene: NA; clone size: NA; J gene: TRBJ1-1; V gene: TRBV5-1; CDR3 length: 14; CDR3 protein: CASSLEGLYTEAFF; CDR3 DNA: TGCGCCAGCAGCTTAGAGGGCCTGTACACTGAAGCTTTCTTT
D gene: NA; clone size: NA; J gene: TRBJ2-3; V gene: TRBV2; CDR3 length: 13; CDR3 protein: CASTTGLTDTQYF; CDR3 DNA: TGTGCCAGCACGACAGGACTCACAGATACGCAGTATTTT
D gene: NA; clone size: once; J gene: TRBJ1-2; V gene: TRBV3-1/TRBV3-2; CDR3 length: 15; CDR3 protein: CASASGGSMGYGYTF; CDR3 DNA: TGTGCCAGCGCCTCCGGAGGGAGCATGGGCTATGGCTACACCTTC
D gene: TRBD2; clone size: once; J gene: TRBJ2-3; V gene: TRBV6-6; CDR3 length: 16; CDR3 protein: CASSPGGLAGGDTQYF; CDR3 DNA: TGTGCCAGCAGCCCCGGGGGACTAGCGGGGGGAGATACGCAGTATTTT
D gene: NA; clone size: NA; J gene: TRBJ1-2; V gene: TRBV11-3; CDR3 length: 12; CDR3 protein: CASSPGQPGYTF; CDR3 DNA: TGTGCCAGCAGCCCAGGACAGCCTGGCTACACCTTC
D gene: NA; clone size: NA; J gene: TRBJ2-2; V gene: TRBV11-2; CDR3 length: 12; CDR3 protein: CASSLDSGELFF; CDR3 DNA: TGTGCCAGCAGCTTAGACTCCGGGGAGCTGTTTTTT